Detailed here is one TCR beta chain. Its antigen remains unknown. CDR1 LGHNA and CDR2 YNFKEQ come from the germline V gene. V lost 4 bases, J lost 5 bases, and 8 bases stayed unmatched. CDR3 length: 15 residues. This record comes from a study of cytomegalovirus exposure and HLA in healthy donors. Overall study: Unique TCRs numbering about 85 million, obtained from HLA-typed donors, made up an early data release. Notes on the study in general: An analysis was carried out at a later point. It showed that HLA-associated TCR beta chains were more clonally expanded than equally common non-associated chains. The study designated roughly 160 TCR beta chains cytomegalovirus-associated.

PCR involved 60 Vbeta and 13 Jbeta primers. The repertoire was sequenced with immunoSEQ multiplex PCR; TCRdb's copy has only in-frame clones and lacks some. The sample has around 85,000 clones; 65% to 75% are singletons. This chain joins TRBV4-2 and TRBJ2-5; 9 bases map to TRBD2. Sequenced material: PBMCs. The receptor's source is a man in his sixties in good health and CMV-seronegative. DNA of the CDR3: TGTGCCAGCAGCCGACAGCGGGGGGACCGGGAGACCCAGTACTTC. The encoded protein is CASSRQRGDRETQYF.